This TCR beta chain appears in the sequencing data of a study of pediatric ulcerative colitis. Germline V gives CDR1 MNHNS, CDR2 SASEGT. The length of the CDR3 is 15 residues. V was cut by 2 bases and J by 1 base, with 9 bases left in between. One to two pinch biopsies were taken from the rectum during colonoscopy. Ulcerative colitis patients received no immunosuppressive medication before the diagnostic colonoscopy. Libraries were prepared by immunoSEQ multiplex PCR; TCRdb keeps only in-frame clonotypes and omits some of them. The sample shows tens of thousands of clones, more than 60% of them seen only once.

The sequence was obtained from a girl between 10 and 17 years old with moderate ulcerative colitis. The chain employs TRBV6-1 and TRBJ1-5; D gene uncertain. Source material: gut tissue. The CDR3 here is CASSENAESNQPQHF. Written as DNA, the CDR3 is TGTGCCAGCAGTGAAAACGCGGAGAGCAATCAGCCCCAGCATTTT.